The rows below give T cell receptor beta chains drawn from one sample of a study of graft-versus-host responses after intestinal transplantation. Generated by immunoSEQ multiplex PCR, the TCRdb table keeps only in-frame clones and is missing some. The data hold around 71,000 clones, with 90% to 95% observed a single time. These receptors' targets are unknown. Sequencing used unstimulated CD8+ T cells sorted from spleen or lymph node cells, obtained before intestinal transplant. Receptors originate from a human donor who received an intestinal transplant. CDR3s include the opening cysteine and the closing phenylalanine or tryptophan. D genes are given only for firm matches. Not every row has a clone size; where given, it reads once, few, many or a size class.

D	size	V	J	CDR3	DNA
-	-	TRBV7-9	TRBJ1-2	CASSLEWQYYGYTF	TGTGCCAGCAGCTTAGAGTGGCAGTACTATGGCTACACCTTC
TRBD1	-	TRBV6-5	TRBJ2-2	CASSYVTGGTGELFF	TGTGCCAGCAGTTACGTGACAGGGGGGACCGGGGAGCTGTTTTTT
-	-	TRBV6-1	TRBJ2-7	CASSLGQTYEQYF	TGTGCCAGCAGTTTAGGACAGACCTACGAGCAGTACTTC
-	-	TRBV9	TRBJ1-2	CASSVELDRPDYGYTF	TGTGCCAGCAGCGTAGAACTGGACCGGCCTGACTATGGCTACACCTTC
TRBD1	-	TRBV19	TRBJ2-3	CASSIGDRSTDTQYF	TGTGCCAGTAGTATTGGGGACAGAAGCACAGATACGCAGTATTTT
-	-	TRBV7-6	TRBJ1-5	CASEAGSGQPQHF	TGTGCCAGCGAGGCGGGGTCCGGTCAGCCCCAGCATTTT
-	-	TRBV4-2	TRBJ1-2	CASSLPGYGYTF	TGTGCCAGCAGCTTGCCCGGCTATGGCTACACCTTC
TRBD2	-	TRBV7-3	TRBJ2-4	CASSPGGDGNGNIQYF	TGTGCCAGCAGCCCCGGGGGGGATGGCAATGGCAACATTCAGTACTTC
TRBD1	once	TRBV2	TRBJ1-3	CASSEGTGVSGNTIYF	TGTGCCAGCAGTGAAGGGACAGGGGTCTCTGGAAACACCATATATTTT
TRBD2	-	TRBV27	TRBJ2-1	CASSGLAGLVARNEQFF	TGTGCCAGCTCGGGACTAGCGGGATTGGTGGCTAGGAATGAGCAGTTCTTC
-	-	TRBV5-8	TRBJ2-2	CASSLDGNTGELFF	TGTGCCAGCAGCTTGGACGGGAACACCGGGGAGCTGTTTTTT
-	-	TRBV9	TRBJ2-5	CASSEANQETQYF	TGTGCCAGCAGCGAAGCTAACCAAGAGACCCAGTACTTC
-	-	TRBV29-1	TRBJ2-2	CSVSFSGFNTGELFF	TGCAGCGTCTCTTTCAGCGGTTTTAACACCGGGGAGCTGTTTTTT
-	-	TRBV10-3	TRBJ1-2	CAISETANYGYTF	TGTGCCATCAGTGAGACAGCTAACTATGGCTACACCTTC
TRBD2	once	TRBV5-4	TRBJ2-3	CASSLTTSVRTDTQYF	TGTGCCAGCAGCTTAACGACTAGCGTCCGCACAGATACGCAGTATTTT
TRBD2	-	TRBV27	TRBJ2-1	CASSFRTSGPLNEQFF	TGTGCCAGCAGTTTTCGGACTAGCGGGCCCCTCAATGAGCAGTTCTTC
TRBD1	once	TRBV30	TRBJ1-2	CAWSAPGQGKWGYTF	TGTGCCTGGAGCGCCCCGGGACAGGGGAAGTGGGGCTACACCTTC
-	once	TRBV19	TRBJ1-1	CASSIWGSTEAFF	TGTGCCAGTAGTATTTGGGGTTCGACTGAAGCTTTCTTT
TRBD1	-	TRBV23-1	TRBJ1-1	CASSPTGGGTEAFF	TGCGCCAGCAGTCCGACAGGGGGCGGCACTGAAGCTTTCTTT
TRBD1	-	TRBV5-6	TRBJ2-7	CASQRGPGSYEQYF	TGTGCCAGTCAAAGGGGGCCCGGCTCCTACGAGCAGTACTTC
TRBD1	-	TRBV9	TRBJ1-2	CASSPGTDYGYTF	TGTGCCAGCAGCCCCGGGACAGACTATGGCTACACCTTC
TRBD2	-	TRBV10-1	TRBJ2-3	CASSRVRSGSMEDTQYF	TGCGCCAGCAGCCGCGTCCGTAGCGGGAGTATGGAGGATACGCAGTATTTT